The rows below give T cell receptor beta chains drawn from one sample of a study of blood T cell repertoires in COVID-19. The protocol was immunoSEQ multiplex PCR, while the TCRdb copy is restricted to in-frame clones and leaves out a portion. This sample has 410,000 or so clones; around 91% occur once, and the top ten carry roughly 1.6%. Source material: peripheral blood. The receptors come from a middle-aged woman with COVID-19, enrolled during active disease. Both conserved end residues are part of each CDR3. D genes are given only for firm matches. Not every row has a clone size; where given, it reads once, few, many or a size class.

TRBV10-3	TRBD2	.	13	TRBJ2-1	TGTGCCATTAATAGCGGGGGAAACAATGAGCAGTTCTTC	CAINSGGNNEQFF
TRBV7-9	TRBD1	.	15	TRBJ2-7	TGTGCCAGCAGCCGATATTCACAGGGGACCTACGAGCAGTACTTC	CASSRYSQGTYEQYF
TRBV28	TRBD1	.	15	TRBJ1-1	TGTGCCAGCAGTTTATCGGACAGGGGGCCCACTGAAGCTTTCTTT	CASSLSDRGPTEAFF
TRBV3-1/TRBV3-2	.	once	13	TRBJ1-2	TGTGCCAGCAGCGAAAGACATACGTATGGCTACACCTTC	CASSERHTYGYTF
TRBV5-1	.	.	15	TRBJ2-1	TGCGCCAGCAGCTTGTCAGGTAGGCCCTACAATGAGCAGTTCTTC	CASSLSGRPYNEQFF
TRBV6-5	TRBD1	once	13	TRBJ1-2	TGTGCCAGCAGTTCGTCCGGGACAGGAGCAAACTTCTTC	CASSSSGTGANFF
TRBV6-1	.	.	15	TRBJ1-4	TGTGCCAGCAGTTCCCGGGTGGGAGGTAATGAAAAACTGTTTTTT	CASSSRVGGNEKLFF
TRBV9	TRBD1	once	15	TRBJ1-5	TGTGCCAGCAGCCCCGGACAGGGGTCAAGTCAGCCCCAGCATTTT	CASSPGQGSSQPQHF
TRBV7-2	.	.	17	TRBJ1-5	TGTGCCAGCAGCTTAGGCAGGGTGTGGGATAGCAATCAGCCCCAGCATTTT	CASSLGRVWDSNQPQHF
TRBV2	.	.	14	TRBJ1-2	TGTGCCAGCAATCCATTACAGGATAACTATGGCTACACCTTC	CASNPLQDNYGYTF
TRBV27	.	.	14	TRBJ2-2	TGTGCCAGCAGAGTTAGTGGTTGGACCGGGGAGCTGTTTTTT	CASRVSGWTGELFF
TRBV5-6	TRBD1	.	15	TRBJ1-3	TGTGCCAGCAGCAGGGACAGGGGGGCAGGAAACACCATATATTTT	CASSRDRGAGNTIYF
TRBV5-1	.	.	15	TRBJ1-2	TGCGCCAGCAGCTCGTCCGTACAGCTGGACTATGGCTACACCTTC	CASSSSVQLDYGYTF
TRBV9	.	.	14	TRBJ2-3	TGTGCCAGCAGCGCCAATTACAGGTCAGATACGCAGTATTTT	CASSANYRSDTQYF
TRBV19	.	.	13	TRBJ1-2	TGTGCCAGTAGACCTCCGCCAGGGCCTGGCTACACCTTC	CASRPPPGPGYTF
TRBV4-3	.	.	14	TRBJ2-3	TGCGCCAGCAGCCAGGCTCAGGCTACAGATACGCAGTATTTT	CASSQAQATDTQYF
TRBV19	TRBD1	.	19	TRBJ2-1	TGTGCCAGTAGGACCCAAGGACAGGGGTCCCTGAGCTCCTACAATGAGCAGTTCTTC	CASRTQGQGSLSSYNEQFF
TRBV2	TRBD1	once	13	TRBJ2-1	TGTGCCAGCAGTGTGGGACAGTACAATGAGCAGTTCTTC	CASSVGQYNEQFF
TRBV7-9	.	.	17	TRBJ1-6	TGTGCCAGCAGCCGGATTACAGGAGGGGGGGATAATTCACCCCTCCACTTT	CASSRITGGGDNSPLHF
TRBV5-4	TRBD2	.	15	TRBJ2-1	TGTGCCAGCATCCCCCCTAGCGGGGGGCCTGGTGAGCAGTTCTTC	CASIPPSGGPGEQFF
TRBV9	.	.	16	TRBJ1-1	TGTGCCAGCAGCCTTGGCAGGGGCGGACTTAACACTGAAGCTTTCTTT	CASSLGRGGLNTEAFF
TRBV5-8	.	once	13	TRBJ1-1	TGTGCCAGCAGCTTGTTCTCTAACACTGAAGCTTTCTTT	CASSLFSNTEAFF
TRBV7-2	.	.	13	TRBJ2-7	TGTGCCAGCAGCCGAGACAGGGAGGACGAGCAGTACTTC	CASSRDREDEQYF